A selection of T cell receptor beta chains follows, all from one sample in a study of OX40 agonist ivuxolimab in advanced cancers. Clones were read by immunoSEQ multiplex PCR, and TCRdb kept only the in-frame ones, dropping some. This sample has tens of thousands of clones; 85% to 95% occur once, and the top ten carry about 11%. The source was CD4+ or CD8+ T cells sorted from blood, collected in a trial of the OX40 agonist ivuxolimab. These receptor sequences come from an adult with an advanced solid tumor such as melanoma, head and neck, liver or kidney cancer. CDR3s include the opening cysteine and the closing phenylalanine or tryptophan. The D gene is left open where the match is weak. Part of the rows lack a size; the others show once, few, many or a class for expanded clones.

>-|TRBJ1-4|TRBV15|-
TGTGCCACCAGCAGTCTAGCGGCTGAGTCAGAGGAAAAACTGTTTTTT
CATSSLAAESEEKLFF
>-|TRBJ2-6|TRBV7-6|TRBD2
TGTGCCAGCAGCCTGTCTACTAGCGGGAGCTCTGGGGCCAACGTCCTGACTTTC
CASSLSTSGSSGANVLTF
>-|TRBJ2-7|TRBV7-9|TRBD1
TGTGCCAGCACAACGACAGGGGCCGAGCAGTACTTC
CASTTTGAEQYF
>once|TRBJ2-7|TRBV9|-
TGTGCCAGCAGCGTAGGACTAGTTTCTCCCTACGAGCAGTACTTC
CASSVGLVSPYEQYF
>-|TRBJ2-3|TRBV12-5|-
TGTGCTAGTGGCCCGGACTTAAGGGACGAGACTGACACAGATACGCAGTATTTT
CASGPDLRDETDTDTQYF
>few|TRBJ1-1|TRBV6-5|TRBD1
TGTGCCACATATTGGACAGGGGGCGGCACTGAAGCTTTCTTT
CATYWTGGGTEAFF
>once|TRBJ1-2|TRBV28|-
TGTGCCAGCAGTGGGGGTGGGGCGTGGAACTATGGCTACACCTTC
CASSGGGAWNYGYTF
>-|TRBJ1-2|TRBV9|TRBD1
TGTGCCAGCAGCGTTGGGGACAGGGTAGGCGGCTACACCTTC
CASSVGDRVGGYTF
>-|TRBJ2-7|TRBV27|-
TGTGCCAGCAGTTTAACGTCCAGTCCGTCCTACGAGCAGTACTTC
CASSLTSSPSYEQYF
>-|TRBJ2-2|TRBV2|TRBD1
TGTGCCAGCAGCACTCCGGGACAGGGGATCACCGGGGAGCTGTTTTTT
CASSTPGQGITGELFF
>-|TRBJ2-3|TRBV4-3|-
TGCGCCAGCAGCCAAGGAAGGGTGGCGGAAGATACGCAGTATTTT
CASSQGRVAEDTQYF
>-|TRBJ1-1|TRBV13|TRBD1
TGTGCCAGCAGCTTAGGCCAGGGGGGGGCTGAAGCTTTCTTT
CASSLGQGGAEAFF
>-|TRBJ1-2|TRBV5-1|-
TGCGCCAGCAGATCAGGACTCTATGGCTACACCTTC
CASRSGLYGYTF
>-|TRBJ2-7|TRBV4-3|-
TGCGCCAGCAGCCAGTCCAGGGTCGGTGGCGAGCAGTACTTC
CASSQSRVGGEQYF
>-|TRBJ1-4|TRBV4-3|-
TGCGCCAGCAGCCAAGAAGATGGGATCGAGAAACTGTTTTTT
CASSQEDGIEKLFF
>-|TRBJ2-3|TRBV6-5|-
TGTGCCAGCAGTTACTCGACCGGTACAGATACGCAGTATTTT
CASSYSTGTDTQYF
>-|TRBJ2-1|TRBV5-4|-
TGTGCCAGCAGCTTGGCGTTCGTGGGGCCCCCAGGCGCTGAGCAGTTCTTC
CASSLAFVGPPGAEQFF
>-|TRBJ1-2|TRBV7-9|-
TGTGCCAGCAGCTTAAGTTTCGAACAGAAGATTAATGGCTACACCTTC
CASSLSFEQKINGYTF
>-|TRBJ1-2|TRBV7-9|-
TGTGCCAGCAGCTCCGGGGGCAGGACTAACTATGGCTACACCTTC
CASSSGGRTNYGYTF
>-|TRBJ1-6|TRBV2|-
TGTGCCAGCACCGGGAGGGACCGAATTTCACCCCTCCACTTT
CASTGRDRISPLHF
>-|TRBJ2-1|TRBV4-3|-
TGCGCCAGCAGCCAAGGGACCGGGACTGGCTTGCCTGAGCAGTTCTTC
CASSQGTGTGLPEQFF
>-|TRBJ2-1|TRBV5-1|-
TGCGCCAGCGGGTTACTAGGGCCCTACAATGAGCAGTTCTTC
CASGLLGPYNEQFF
>-|TRBJ1-2|TRBV4-1|-
TGCGCCAGCAGCCCCCTAACAGGAGGGGCTGGCTACACCTTC
CASSPLTGGAGYTF
>-|TRBJ1-3|TRBV9|-
TGTGCCAGCAGCGTGGGTTCTGGAAACACCATATATTTT
CASSVGSGNTIYF
>-|TRBJ1-5|TRBV19|-
TGTGCCAGTAGTATGACGGGGTTAAGCAATCAGCCCCAGCATTTT
CASSMTGLSNQPQHF
>-|TRBJ1-4|TRBV9|-
TGTGCCAGCAGCGTCTTCGGGGGGGAGGAAAAACTGTTTTTT
CASSVFGGEEKLFF
>-|TRBJ2-5|TRBV4-1|-
TGCGCCAGCAGCCAGGACAAAGAGACCCAGTACTTC
CASSQDKETQYF
>-|TRBJ2-2|TRBV4-3|TRBD2
TGCGCCAGCAGCCAGGGACTAGCGGGAGGGACCGGGGAGCTGTTTTTT
CASSQGLAGGTGELFF
>-|TRBJ2-7|TRBV5-4|-
TGTGCCAGCAGCTTGGCCGTAGGGGTTTACGAGCAGTACTTC
CASSLAVGVYEQYF
>-|TRBJ2-2|TRBV9|TRBD2
TGTGCCAGCAGCGTAGAGACTAGCGGGAGGGCCCGAGGCACCGGGGAGCTGTTTTTT
CASSVETSGRARGTGELFF
>-|TRBJ2-1|TRBV28|-
TGTGCCAGCAGTGGCAGCCCCTACAATGAGCAGTTCTTC
CASSGSPYNEQFF
>few|TRBJ2-3|TRBV9|-
TGTGCCAGCAGTCTATCTAGGGAGCTTTGGGATACGCAGTATTTT
CASSLSRELWDTQYF
>-|TRBJ2-7|TRBV7-9|TRBD2
TGTGCCAGCAGCTATCACGGGACTAGCGGCTTCTACGAGCAGTACTTC
CASSYHGTSGFYEQYF
>few|TRBJ1-1|TRBV7-9|-
TGTGCCAGCAGCCTACGACAGGACTTGGTGGGGGCTTTCTTT
CASSLRQDLVGAFF
>-|TRBJ2-7|TRBV14|TRBD2
TGTGCCAGCAGCCCTAGGACTAGCGGAGCCTACGAGCAGTACTTC
CASSPRTSGAYEQYF
>-|TRBJ1-1|TRBV7-6|TRBD1
TGTGCCAGCAGCTCCGACAGGGACACTGAAGCTTTCTTT
CASSSDRDTEAFF
>-|TRBJ2-1|TRBV7-9|-
TGTGCCAGCAGCTATACTGGCGCGGGGTCCTACAATGAGCAGTTCTTC
CASSYTGAGSYNEQFF
>-|TRBJ2-7|TRBV6-5|-
TGTGCCAGCAGCCCAGGCAGGGCTTCATACGAGCAGTACTTC
CASSPGRASYEQYF
>-|TRBJ2-3|TRBV7-9|-
TGTGCCAGCAGCTCCCCCAGCCTGGTTCATACGCAGTATTTT
CASSSPSLVHTQYF
>-|TRBJ2-7|TRBV13|-
TGTGCCAGCAGCTTAGGATATGACAGTAGCTCCTACGAGCAGTACTTC
CASSLGYDSSSYEQYF
>-|TRBJ1-4|TRBV9|-
TGTGCCAGCAGCGTAGAAGGACCTAATGAAAAACTGTTTTTT
CASSVEGPNEKLFF
>-|TRBJ2-7|TRBV9|TRBD2
TGTGCCAGCAGCGCCCGGGGGGACTTCGAGCAGTACTTC
CASSARGDFEQYF
>-|TRBJ2-4|TRBV7-9|TRBD2
TGTGCCAGCAGCCAGGTGGTAGCGGGAGTAGGAAACATTCAGTACTTC
CASSQVVAGVGNIQYF
>-|TRBJ2-3|TRBV7-8|-
TGTGCCAGCACCCGAGGGGGGGAGTGGACAGATACGCAGTATTTT
CASTRGGEWTDTQYF
>-|TRBJ2-7|TRBV11-3|-
TGTGCCAGCAGCCTTTATCGAGCCTACGAGCAGTACTTC
CASSLYRAYEQYF
>-|TRBJ1-2|TRBV7-3|TRBD1
TGTGCCAGCAGCTTAACAGGGGGCACGAGTGGCTACACCTTC
CASSLTGGTSGYTF